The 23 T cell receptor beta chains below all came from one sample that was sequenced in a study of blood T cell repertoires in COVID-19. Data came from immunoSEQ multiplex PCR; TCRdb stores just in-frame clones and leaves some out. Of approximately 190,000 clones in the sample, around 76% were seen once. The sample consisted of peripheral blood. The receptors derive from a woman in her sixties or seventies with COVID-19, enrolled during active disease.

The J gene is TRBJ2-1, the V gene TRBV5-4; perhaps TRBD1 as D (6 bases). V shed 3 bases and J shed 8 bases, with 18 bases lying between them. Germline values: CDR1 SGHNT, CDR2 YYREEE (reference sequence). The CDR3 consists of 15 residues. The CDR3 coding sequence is TGTGCCAGCAGCTCCCGCAAAGGGGGTACCGATGAGCAGTTCTTC. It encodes CASSSRKGGTDEQFF. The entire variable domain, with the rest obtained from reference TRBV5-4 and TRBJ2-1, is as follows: ETGVTQSPTHLIKTRGQQVTLRCSSQSGHNTVSWYQQALGQGPQFIFQYYREEENGRGNFPPRFSGLQFPNYSSELNVNALELDDSALYLCASSSRKGGTDEQFFGPGTRLTVL.

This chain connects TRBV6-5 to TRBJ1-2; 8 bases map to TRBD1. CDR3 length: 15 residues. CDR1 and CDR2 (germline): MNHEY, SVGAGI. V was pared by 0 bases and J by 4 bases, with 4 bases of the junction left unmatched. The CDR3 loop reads CASSYSRQGSYGYTF. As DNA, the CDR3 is TGTGCCAGCAGTTACTCGAGACAGGGGAGCTATGGCTACACCTTC.

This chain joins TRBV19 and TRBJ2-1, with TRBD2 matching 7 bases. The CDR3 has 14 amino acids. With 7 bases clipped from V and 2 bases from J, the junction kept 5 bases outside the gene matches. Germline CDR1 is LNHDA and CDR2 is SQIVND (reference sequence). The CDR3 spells CASTSSGPYNEQFF. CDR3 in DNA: TGTGCCAGTACCTCTAGCGGACCCTACAATGAGCAGTTCTTC.

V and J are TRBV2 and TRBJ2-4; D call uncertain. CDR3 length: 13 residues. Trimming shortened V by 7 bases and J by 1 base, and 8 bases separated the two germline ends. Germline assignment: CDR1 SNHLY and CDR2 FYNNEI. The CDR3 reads CASTAAAKNIQYF. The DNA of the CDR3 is TGTGCCAGCACCGCGGCGGCCAAAAACATTCAGTACTTC.

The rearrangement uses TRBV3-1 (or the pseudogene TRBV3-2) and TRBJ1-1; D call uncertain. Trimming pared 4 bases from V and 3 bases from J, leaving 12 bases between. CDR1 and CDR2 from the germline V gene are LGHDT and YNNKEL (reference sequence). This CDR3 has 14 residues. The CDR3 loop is CASSLGNRDTEAFF. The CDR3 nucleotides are TGTGCCAGCAGCCTCGGAAACCGGGACACTGAAGCTTTCTTT.

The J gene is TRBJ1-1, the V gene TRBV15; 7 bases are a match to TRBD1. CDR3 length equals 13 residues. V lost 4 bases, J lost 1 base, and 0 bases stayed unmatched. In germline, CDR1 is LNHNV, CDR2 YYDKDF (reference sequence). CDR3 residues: CATSKGANTEAFF. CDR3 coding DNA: TGTGCCACCAGCAAGGGGGCGAACACTGAAGCTTTCTTT. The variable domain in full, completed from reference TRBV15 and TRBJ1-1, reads DAMVIQNPRYQVTQFGKPVTLSCSQTLNHNVMYWYQQKSSQAPKLLFHYYDKDFNNEADTPDNFQSRRPNTSFCFLDIRSPGLGDTAMYLCATSKGANTEAFFGQGTRLTVV.

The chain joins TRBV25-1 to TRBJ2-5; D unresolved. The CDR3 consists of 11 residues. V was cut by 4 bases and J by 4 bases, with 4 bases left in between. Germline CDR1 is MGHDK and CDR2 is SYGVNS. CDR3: CASSGAETQYF. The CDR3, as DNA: TGTGCCAGCAGTGGAGCAGAGACCCAGTACTTC.

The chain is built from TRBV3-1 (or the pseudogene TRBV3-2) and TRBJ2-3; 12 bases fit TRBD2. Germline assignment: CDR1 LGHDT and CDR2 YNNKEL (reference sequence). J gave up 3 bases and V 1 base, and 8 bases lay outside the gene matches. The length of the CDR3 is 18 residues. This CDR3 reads CASSQASGRATGTDTQYF. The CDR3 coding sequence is TGTGCCAGCAGCCAAGCTAGCGGGAGGGCCACGGGTACAGATACGCAGTATTTT.

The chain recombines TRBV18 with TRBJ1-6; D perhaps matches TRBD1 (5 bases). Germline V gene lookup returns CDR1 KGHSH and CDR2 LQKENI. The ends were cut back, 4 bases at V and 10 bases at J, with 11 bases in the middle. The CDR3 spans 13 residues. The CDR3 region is CASSRLTESPLHF. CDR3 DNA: TGTGCCAGCTCACGCCTGACAGAATCACCCCTCCACTTT.

The DNA for the CDR3 is TGTGCCAGCAGCTTAGTTGGCTATGAGCAGTTCTTC. This gives the protein CASSLVGYEQFF. This chain uses TRBV11-2 with TRBJ2-1; D gene unclear. The CDR3 consists of 12 residues. V dropped 1 base and J dropped 8 bases, with 6 bases sitting between them. From germline, CDR1 is SGHAT and CDR2 FQNNGV.

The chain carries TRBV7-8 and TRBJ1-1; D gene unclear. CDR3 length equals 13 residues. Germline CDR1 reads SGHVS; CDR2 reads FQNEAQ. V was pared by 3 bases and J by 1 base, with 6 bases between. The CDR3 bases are TGTGCCAGCAGCTTCTCCCCGAACACTGAAGCTTTCTTT. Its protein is CASSFSPNTEAFF.

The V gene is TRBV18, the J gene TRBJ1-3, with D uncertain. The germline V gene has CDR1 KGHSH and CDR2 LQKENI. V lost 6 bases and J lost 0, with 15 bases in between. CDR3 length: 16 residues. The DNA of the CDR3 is TGTGCCAGCTCTCCCCAGGTGCTAAGCTCTGGAAACACCATATATTTT. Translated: CASSPQVLSSGNTIYF.

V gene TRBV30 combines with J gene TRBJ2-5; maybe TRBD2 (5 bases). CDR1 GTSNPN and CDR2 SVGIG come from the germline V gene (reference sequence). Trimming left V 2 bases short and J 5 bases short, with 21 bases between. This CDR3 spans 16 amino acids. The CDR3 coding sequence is TGTGCCTGGAGTATTGGGGTATCCTCCCGAGGGGAGACCCAGTACTTC. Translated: CAWSIGVSSRGETQYF.

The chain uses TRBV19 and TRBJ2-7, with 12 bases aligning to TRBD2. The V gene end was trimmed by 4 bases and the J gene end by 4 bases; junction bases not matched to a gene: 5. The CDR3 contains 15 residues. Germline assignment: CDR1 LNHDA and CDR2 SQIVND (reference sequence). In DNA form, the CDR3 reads TGTGCCAGTAGTACGACTAGCGGGAGCTTATACGAGCAGTACTTC. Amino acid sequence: CASSTTSGSLYEQYF.

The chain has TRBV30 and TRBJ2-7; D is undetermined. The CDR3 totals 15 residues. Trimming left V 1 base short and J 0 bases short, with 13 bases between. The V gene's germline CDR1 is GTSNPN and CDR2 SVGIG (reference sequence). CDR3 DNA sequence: TGTGCCTGGAGTGATTCCCTAGGCCTCTCCTACGAGCAGTACTTC. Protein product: CAWSDSLGLSYEQYF.

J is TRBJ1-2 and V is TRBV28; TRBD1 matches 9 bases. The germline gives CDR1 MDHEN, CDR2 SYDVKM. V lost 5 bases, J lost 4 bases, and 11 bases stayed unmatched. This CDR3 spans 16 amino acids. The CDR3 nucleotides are TGTGCCAGCAGTCCCCCACCGGGACAGGGTAGCTATGGCTACACCTTC. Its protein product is CASSPPPGQGSYGYTF.

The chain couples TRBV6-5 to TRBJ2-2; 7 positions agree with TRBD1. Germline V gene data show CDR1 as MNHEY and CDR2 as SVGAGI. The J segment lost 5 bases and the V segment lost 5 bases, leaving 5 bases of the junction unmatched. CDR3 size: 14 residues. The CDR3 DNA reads TGTGCCAGCAGTCACAACAGGGGAACCGGGGAGCTGTTTTTT. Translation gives CASSHNRGTGELFF.

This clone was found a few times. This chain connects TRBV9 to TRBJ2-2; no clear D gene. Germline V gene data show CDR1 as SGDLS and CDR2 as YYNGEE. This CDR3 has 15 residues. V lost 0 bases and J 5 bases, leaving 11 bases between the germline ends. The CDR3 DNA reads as TGTGCCAGCAGCGTAGATGTCAGGTCGACCGGGGAGCTGTTTTTT. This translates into CASSVDVRSTGELFF. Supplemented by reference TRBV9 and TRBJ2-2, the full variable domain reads DSGVTQTPKHLITATGQRVTLRCSPRSGDLSVYWYQQSLDQGLQFLIQYYNGEERAKGNILERFSAQQFPDLHSELNLSSLELGDSALYFCASSVDVRSTGELFFGEGSRLTVL.

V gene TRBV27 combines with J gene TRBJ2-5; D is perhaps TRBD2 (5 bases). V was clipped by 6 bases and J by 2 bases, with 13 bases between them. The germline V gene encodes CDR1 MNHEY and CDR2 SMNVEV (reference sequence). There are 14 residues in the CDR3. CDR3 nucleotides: TGTGCCAGCAGGCTCCTAGCTTCACAAGAGACCCAGTACTTC. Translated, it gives CASRLLASQETQYF.

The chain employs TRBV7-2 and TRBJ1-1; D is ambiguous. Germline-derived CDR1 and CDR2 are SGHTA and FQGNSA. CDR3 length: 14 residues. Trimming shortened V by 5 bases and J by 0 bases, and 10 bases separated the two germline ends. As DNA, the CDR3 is TGTGCCAGCAGCCTGTCTCCTCTGAACACTGAAGCTTTCTTT. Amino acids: CASSLSPLNTEAFF.

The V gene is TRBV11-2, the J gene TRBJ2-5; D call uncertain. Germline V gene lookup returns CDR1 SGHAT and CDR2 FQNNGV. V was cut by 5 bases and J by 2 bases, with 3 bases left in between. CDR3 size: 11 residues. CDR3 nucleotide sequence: TGTGCCAGCAGCCCACAAGAGACCCAGTACTTC. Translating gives CASSPQETQYF.

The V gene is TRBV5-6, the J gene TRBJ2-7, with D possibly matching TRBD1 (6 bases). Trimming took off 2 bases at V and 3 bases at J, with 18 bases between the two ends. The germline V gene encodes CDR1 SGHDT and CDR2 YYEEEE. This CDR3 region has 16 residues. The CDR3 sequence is CASSFDSGGGYYEQYF. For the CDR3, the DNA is TGTGCCAGCAGCTTTGATTCGGGTGGGGGCTACTACGAGCAGTACTTC.

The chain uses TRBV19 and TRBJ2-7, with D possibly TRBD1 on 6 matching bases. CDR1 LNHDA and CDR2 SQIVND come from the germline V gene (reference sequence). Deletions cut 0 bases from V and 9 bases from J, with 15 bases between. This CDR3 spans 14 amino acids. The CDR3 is CASSIDGQPAPQYF. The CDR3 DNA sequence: TGTGCCAGTAGTATAGATGGACAGCCCGCTCCGCAGTACTTC. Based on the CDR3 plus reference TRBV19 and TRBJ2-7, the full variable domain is DGGITQSPKYLFRKEGQNVTLSCEQNLNHDAMYWYRQDPGQGLRLIYYSQIVNDFQKGDIAEGYSVSREKKESFPLTVTSAQKNPTAFYLCASSIDGQPAPQYFGPGTRLTVT.